This TCR beta chain was identified in a study of cytomegalovirus exposure and HLA in healthy donors. CDR1 is SGHVS and CDR2 is FQNEAQ in the germline V gene. With 5 bases removed from V and 7 bases from J, the gap between germline ends came to 15 bases. The CDR3 consists of 14 residues. For this clone: Its antigen is undetermined.

60 Vbeta and 13 Jbeta primers were used in PCR. Method: immunoSEQ multiplex PCR; TCRdb's copy keeps in-frame clones and lacks some. The sample lists 45,000 to 65,000 clones; roughly four fifths were seen once. Study-level results: As a later analysis showed, a missense DCLRE1C variant was linked to trimming of TCR beta V- and J-genes. Presence/absence results assume similar sequencing depth per donor, which may not hold. Some V segments, including TRBV6-2 and TRBV6-3, were excluded as indistinguishable.

The TCR sequence derives from a woman aged 40 to 49 in good health and CMV-seropositive. The chain combines TRBV7-8 with TRBJ1-3; weak D call: TRBD1 (5 bases). Sequences were obtained from PBMCs. The CDR3 sequence: CASSLRVPSNTIYF. As DNA, the CDR3 is TGTGCCAGCAGCCTCAGGGTTCCATCGAACACCATATATTTT.